The clone carrying this TCR beta chain was counted at least ten times. Its antigen is unidentified. For sequencing, patients were chosen who had shown expansion of CD8+CD57+ cells by flow cytometry. As a group, the patients uniformly had severe acquired aplastic anemia. The record originates from a study of CD8+CD57+ T cells in acquired aplastic anemia. The wider study: On average, sorted CD4+ and CD8+ cells gave around 3 ug of DNA. Broader study findings: Simpson's diversity of CD8+ cells was not significantly different in patients compared with controls. The number of CD8+ CDR3 sequences shared by patients and controls was roughly 31.

Profiling that covered TCR beta VDJ and CDR3 relied on genomic DNA as its template. From the reads, TCRdb called clonotypes with MiXCR, one entry per CDR3 protein. The sample holds around 160,000 distinct CDR3 sequences, about 45% seen once. Sequenced material: sorted CD4+, CD8+, or CD8+CD57+ T cells (not recorded which) from PBMCs. This TCR was recovered from a human donor with aplastic anemia.

The CDR3 reads CSARDTLSYNEQFF. CDR3 sequence (DNA): TGCAGTGCTAGAGATACCCTCTCCTACAATGAGCAGTTCTTC. This sequence joins TRBV20-1 and TRBJ2-1; D uncertain. Germline CDR1 DFQATT, CDR2 SNEGSKA (reference sequence). The CDR3 has 14 amino acids. The ends were cut back, 0 bases at V and 0 bases at J, with 6 bases in the middle.